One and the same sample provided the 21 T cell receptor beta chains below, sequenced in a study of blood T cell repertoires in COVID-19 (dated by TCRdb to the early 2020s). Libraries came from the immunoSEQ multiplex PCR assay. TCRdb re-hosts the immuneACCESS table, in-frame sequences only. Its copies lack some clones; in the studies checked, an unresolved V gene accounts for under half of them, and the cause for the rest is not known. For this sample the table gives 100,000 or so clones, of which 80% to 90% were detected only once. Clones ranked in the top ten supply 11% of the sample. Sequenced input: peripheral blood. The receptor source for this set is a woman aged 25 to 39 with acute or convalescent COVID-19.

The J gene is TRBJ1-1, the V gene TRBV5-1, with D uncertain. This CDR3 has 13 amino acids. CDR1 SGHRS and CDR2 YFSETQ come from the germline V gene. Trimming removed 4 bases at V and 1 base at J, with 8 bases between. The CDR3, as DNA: TGCGCCAGCAGCCAGTCGGGGAACACTGAAGCTTTCTTT. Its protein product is CASSQSGNTEAFF.

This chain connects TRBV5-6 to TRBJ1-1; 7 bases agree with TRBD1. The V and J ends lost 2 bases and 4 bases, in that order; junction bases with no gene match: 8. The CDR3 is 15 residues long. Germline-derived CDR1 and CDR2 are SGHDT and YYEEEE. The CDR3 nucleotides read TGTGCCAGCAGCTTCGGACAGGCGGTAGGCACTGAAGCTTTCTTT. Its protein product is CASSFGQAVGTEAFF.

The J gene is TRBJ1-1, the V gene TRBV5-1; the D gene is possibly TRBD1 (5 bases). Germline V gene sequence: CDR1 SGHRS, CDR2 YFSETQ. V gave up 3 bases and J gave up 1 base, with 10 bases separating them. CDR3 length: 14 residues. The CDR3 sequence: CASSSFQGNTEAFF. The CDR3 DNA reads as TGCGCCAGCAGCTCTTTTCAGGGGAACACTGAAGCTTTCTTT. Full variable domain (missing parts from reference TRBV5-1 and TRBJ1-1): KAGVTQTPRYLIKTRGQQVTLSCSPISGHRSVSWYQQTPGQGLQFLFEYFSETQRNKGNFPGRFSGRQFSNSRSEMNVSTLELGDSALYLCASSSFQGNTEAFFGQGTRLTVV.

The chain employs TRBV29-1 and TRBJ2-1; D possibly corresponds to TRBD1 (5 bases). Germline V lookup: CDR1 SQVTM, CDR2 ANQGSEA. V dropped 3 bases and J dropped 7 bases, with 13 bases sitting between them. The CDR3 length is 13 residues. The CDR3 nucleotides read TGCAGCGTTGAGGTGGGGCAGAGGAATGAGCAGTTCTTC. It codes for CSVEVGQRNEQFF.

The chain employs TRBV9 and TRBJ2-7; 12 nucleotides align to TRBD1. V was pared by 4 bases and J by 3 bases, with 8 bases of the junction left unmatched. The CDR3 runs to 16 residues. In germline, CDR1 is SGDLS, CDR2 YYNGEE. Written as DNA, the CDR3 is TGTGCCAGCAGCCCGGCCGGGACAGGGGGCAGCTACGAGCAGTACTTC. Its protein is CASSPAGTGGSYEQYF.

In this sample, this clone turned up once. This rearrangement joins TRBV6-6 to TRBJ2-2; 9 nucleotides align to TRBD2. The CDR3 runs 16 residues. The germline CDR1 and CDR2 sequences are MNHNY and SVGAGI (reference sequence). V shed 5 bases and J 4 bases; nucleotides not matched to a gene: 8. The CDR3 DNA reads TGTGCCAGCAGTACCTCACCGGGACTAGCCACCGGGGAGCTGTTTTTT. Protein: CASSTSPGLATGELFF.

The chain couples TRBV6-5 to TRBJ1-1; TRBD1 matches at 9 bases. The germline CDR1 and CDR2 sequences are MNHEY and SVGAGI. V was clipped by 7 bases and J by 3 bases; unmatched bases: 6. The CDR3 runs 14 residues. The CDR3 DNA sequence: TGTGCCAGCAACTCACAGGGGGCTTACACTGAAGCTTTCTTT. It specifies CASNSQGAYTEAFF.

The CDR3, as DNA: TGTGCCAGTTCCCGGACAGGGAGTCAGCCCCAGCATTTT. Protein product: CASSRTGSQPQHF. The chain joins TRBV19 to TRBJ1-5, with TRBD1 identical over 8 bases. With V trimmed by 8 bases and J by 6 bases, 6 bases remained unmatched. Germline CDR1 reads LNHDA; CDR2 reads SQIVND (reference sequence). The CDR3 extends over 13 amino acids. The full variable domain, completed using reference TRBV19 and TRBJ1-5, is DGGITQSPKYLFRKEGQNVTLSCEQNLNHDAMYWYRQDPGQGLRLIYYSQIVNDFQKGDIAEGYSVSREKKESFPLTVTSAQKNPTAFYLCASSRTGSQPQHFGDGTRLSIL.

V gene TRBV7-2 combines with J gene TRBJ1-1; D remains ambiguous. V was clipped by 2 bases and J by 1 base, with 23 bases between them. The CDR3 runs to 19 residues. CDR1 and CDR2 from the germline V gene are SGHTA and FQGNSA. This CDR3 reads CASSLSGSQLVIWNTEAFF. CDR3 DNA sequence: TGTGCCAGCAGCTTATCGGGGAGCCAGCTAGTAATTTGGAACACTGAAGCTTTCTTT.

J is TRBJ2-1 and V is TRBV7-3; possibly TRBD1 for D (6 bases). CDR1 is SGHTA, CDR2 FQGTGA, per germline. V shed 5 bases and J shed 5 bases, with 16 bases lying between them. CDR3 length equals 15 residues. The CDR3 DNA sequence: TGTGCCAGCAGCATGACAGGAGAACCCAACAATGAGCAGTTCTTC. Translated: CASSMTGEPNNEQFF.

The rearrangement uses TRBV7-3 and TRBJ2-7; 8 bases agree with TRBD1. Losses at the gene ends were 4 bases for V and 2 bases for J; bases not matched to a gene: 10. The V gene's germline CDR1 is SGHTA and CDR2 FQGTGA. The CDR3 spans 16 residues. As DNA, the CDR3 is TGTGCCAGCAGCTCACAATCCGGGACAGGTGCCTACGAGCAGTACTTC. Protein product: CASSSQSGTGAYEQYF.

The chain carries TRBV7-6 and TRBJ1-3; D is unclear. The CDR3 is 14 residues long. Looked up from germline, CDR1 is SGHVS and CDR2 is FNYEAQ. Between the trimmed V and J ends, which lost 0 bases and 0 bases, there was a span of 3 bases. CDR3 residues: CASSLAASGNTIYF. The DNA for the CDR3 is TGTGCCAGCAGCTTAGCAGCCTCTGGAAACACCATATATTTT.

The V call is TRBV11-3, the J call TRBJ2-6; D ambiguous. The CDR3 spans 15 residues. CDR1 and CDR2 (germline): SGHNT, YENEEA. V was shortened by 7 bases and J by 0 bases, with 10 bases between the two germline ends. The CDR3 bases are TGTGCCAGCACCCCAATGGCCTCTGGGGCCAACGTCCTGACTTTC. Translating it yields CASTPMASGANVLTF. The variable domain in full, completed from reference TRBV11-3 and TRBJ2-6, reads EAGVVQSPRYKIIEKKQPVAFWCNPISGHNTLYWYLQNLGQGPELLIRYENEEAVDDSQLPKDRFSAERLKGVDSTLKIQPAELGDSAVYLCASTPMASGANVLTFGAGSRLTVL.

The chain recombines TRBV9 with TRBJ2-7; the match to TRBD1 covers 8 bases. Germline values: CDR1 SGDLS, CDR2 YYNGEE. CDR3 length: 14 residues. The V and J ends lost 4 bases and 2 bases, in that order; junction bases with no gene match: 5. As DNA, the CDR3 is TGTGCCAGCAGCCCTCGGACAGGGCCCTACGAGCAGTACTTC. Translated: CASSPRTGPYEQYF.

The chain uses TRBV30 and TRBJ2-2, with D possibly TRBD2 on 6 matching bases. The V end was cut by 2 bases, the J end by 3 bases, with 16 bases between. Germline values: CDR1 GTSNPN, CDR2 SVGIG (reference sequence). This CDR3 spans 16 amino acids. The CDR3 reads CAWSIAPGGYTGELFF. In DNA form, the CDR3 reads TGTGCCTGGAGTATAGCCCCCGGGGGATACACCGGGGAGCTGTTTTTT.

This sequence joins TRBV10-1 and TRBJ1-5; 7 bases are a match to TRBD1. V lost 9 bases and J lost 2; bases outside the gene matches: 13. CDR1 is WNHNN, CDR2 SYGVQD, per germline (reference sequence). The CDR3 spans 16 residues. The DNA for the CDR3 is TGCGCCAGAATCCTTTACAGGGGAGAGGGCAATCAGCCCCAGCATTTT. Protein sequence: CARILYRGEGNQPQHF.

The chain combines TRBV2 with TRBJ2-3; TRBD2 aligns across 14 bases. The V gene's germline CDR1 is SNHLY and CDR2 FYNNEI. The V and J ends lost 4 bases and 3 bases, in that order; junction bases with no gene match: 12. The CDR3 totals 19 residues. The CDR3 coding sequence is TGTGCCAGCAGTGCAGGGGGACTAGCGGGGGAGGAAACGACAGATACGCAGTATTTT. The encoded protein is CASSAGGLAGEETTDTQYF.

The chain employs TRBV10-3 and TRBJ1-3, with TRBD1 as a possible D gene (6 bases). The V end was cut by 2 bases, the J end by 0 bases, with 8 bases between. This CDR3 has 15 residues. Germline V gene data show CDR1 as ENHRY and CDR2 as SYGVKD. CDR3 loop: CAISEGQNSGNTIYF. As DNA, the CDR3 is TGTGCCATCAGTGAGGGACAGAACTCTGGAAACACCATATATTTT.

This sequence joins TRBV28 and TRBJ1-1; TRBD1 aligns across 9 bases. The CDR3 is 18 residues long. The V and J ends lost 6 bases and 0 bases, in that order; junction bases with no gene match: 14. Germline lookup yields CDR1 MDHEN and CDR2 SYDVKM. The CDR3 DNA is TGTGCCAGCAGGGGGGACAGGGAAAGGCGGTCCCTGAACACTGAAGCTTTCTTT. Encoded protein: CASRGDRERRSLNTEAFF.

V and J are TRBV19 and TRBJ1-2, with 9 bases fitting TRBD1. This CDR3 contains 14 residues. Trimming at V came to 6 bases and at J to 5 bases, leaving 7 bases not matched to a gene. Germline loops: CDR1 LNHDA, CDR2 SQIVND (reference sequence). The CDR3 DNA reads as TGTGCCAGTAGACCCGGGACAGGGTGGTATGGCTACACCTTC. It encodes CASRPGTGWYGYTF.

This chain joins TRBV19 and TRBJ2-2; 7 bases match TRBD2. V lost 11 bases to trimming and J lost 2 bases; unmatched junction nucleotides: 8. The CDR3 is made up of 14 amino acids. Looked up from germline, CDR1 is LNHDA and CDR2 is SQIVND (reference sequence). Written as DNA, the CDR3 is TGTGCCTCCCGGGGGGAATTAAACACCGGGGAGCTGTTTTTT. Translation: CASRGELNTGELFF.